Listed below are T cell receptor beta chains from one sample, sequenced in a study of brain T cells in children with intractable seizures. Using immunoSEQ multiplex PCR, the repertoire was profiled, and TCRdb retains in-frame clones only, with some absent. The sample has about 350,000 clones, 85% to 95% seen once. This material consisted of peripheral blood, taken more than 4 months after surgery. All receptors derive from a boy younger than two with tuberous sclerosis and intractable seizures. Both conserved end residues are part of each CDR3. D genes are given only for firm matches. Clone size is not always given. Where it is, it says once, few, many or a class for expanded clones.

NA	TRBV2	TRBJ1-2	NA	TGTGCCAGCAGTGATAGGGCAGGGAAAACCTACACCTTC	CASSDRAGKTYTF
NA	TRBV6-5	TRBJ1-1	NA	TGTGCCACCGGCCTCTCGCTATCTGAAGCTTTCTTT	CATGLSLSEAFF
NA	TRBV27	TRBJ2-3	NA	TGTGCCAGCAGTTTATTCGGGCTGAAAGTTGATACGCAGTATTTT	CASSLFGLKVDTQYF
NA	TRBV6-2/TRBV6-3	TRBJ2-1	TRBD2	TGTGCCAGCAGTTACTCCACTGGCGGGAGTATTAGTGAGCAGTTCTTC	CASSYSTGGSISEQFF
NA	TRBV7-2	TRBJ1-2	TRBD1	TGTGCCAGCAGCACTTGGACAGGGGACTATGGCTACACCTTC	CASSTWTGDYGYTF
NA	TRBV18	TRBJ2-7	TRBD1	TGTGCCAGCTCATCATTCCGGGACAGTTTCTCCTACGAGCAGTACTTC	CASSSFRDSFSYEQYF
NA	TRBV5-1	TRBJ2-5	NA	TGCGCCAGCAGCTTAGGGGAAACATCAGAGACCCAGTACTTC	CASSLGETSETQYF
NA	TRBV29-1	TRBJ2-7	TRBD2	TGCAGCGTCGGTGGCGGGGGGGGTTACGAGCAGTACTTC	CSVGGGGGYEQYF
once	TRBV29-1	TRBJ1-1	NA	TGCAGCGTTGAAGCCCTGGGCACTGAAGCTTTCTTT	CSVEALGTEAFF
NA	TRBV28	TRBJ2-3	NA	TGTGCCAGCAGCCGAGAATATACGCAGTATTTT	CASSREYTQYF
NA	TRBV9	TRBJ2-5	TRBD1	TGTGCCAGCAGCGCAACAACCGGGACAGGGGGCGAAGAGACCCAGTACTTC	CASSATTGTGGEETQYF
NA	TRBV10-3	TRBJ2-1	TRBD2	TGTGCCATCAGTGAGTGGCCAAGCGGGAGTATCTACAATGAGCAGTTCTTC	CAISEWPSGSIYNEQFF
NA	TRBV19	TRBJ1-1	NA	TGTGCCAGTAGTATAGAGGGGGCTGGTGAAGCTTTCTTT	CASSIEGAGEAFF
NA	TRBV24-1	TRBJ1-2	NA	TGTGCCACCAGTGACCGAGACTCCTATGGCTACACCTTC	CATSDRDSYGYTF
NA	TRBV4-1	TRBJ2-7	TRBD2	TGCGCCAGCAGCCAAGTCGGGGACGGGGGGTACAACTACGAGCAGTACTTC	CASSQVGDGGYNYEQYF
NA	TRBV5-1	TRBJ2-1	NA	TGCGCCAGCAGCCCCCGGGACCGAATGTACAATGAGCAGTTCTTC	CASSPRDRMYNEQFF
NA	TRBV29-1	TRBJ1-1	NA	TGCAGCGTTGGAGAACGGGCTGAAGCTTTCTTT	CSVGERAEAFF
once	TRBV7-8	TRBJ2-7	NA	TGTGCCAGCAGCTTAGGGGGAATCGCCTACGAGCAGTACTTC	CASSLGGIAYEQYF
NA	TRBV10-1	TRBJ2-3	NA	TGCGCCAGCAGTGAGTCGGTCCCAGGGGCGGGTACGCAGTATTTT	CASSESVPGAGTQYF
few	TRBV6-2/TRBV6-3	TRBJ2-2	NA	TGTGCCAGCAGTTACCTCCCCGGGGAGCTGTTTTTT	CASSYLPGELFF
NA	TRBV19	TRBJ2-2	TRBD2	TGTGCCAGTAGTAGGACTAGCGGAGACTACACCGGGGAGCTGTTTTTT	CASSRTSGDYTGELFF
NA	TRBV5-1	TRBJ1-3	TRBD1	TGCGCCAGCAGCTTGGACAGGGGGCCTGGAAACACCATATATTTT	CASSLDRGPGNTIYF
NA	TRBV12-5	TRBJ1-6	NA	TGTGCTAGTGGTTTGGTATCACAAAGGGGCAATTCCTATAATTCACCCCTCCACTTT	CASGLVSQRGNSYNSPLHF
NA	TRBV20-1	TRBJ1-5	TRBD1	TGCAGTGCTAGTATCTCGGACAGGCTTGGCAATCAGCCCCAGCATTTT	CSASISDRLGNQPQHF
once	TRBV11-3	TRBJ1-6	TRBD1	TGTGCCAGCAGCCCCCGGACAGGGGCGGATTCACCCCTCCACTTT	CASSPRTGADSPLHF
NA	TRBV12-5	TRBJ2-5	TRBD1	TGTGCTAGTGGTTTGGGACAGGGGGCTACGTACCAAGAGACCCAGTACTTC	CASGLGQGATYQETQYF
once	TRBV19	TRBJ1-2	NA	TGTGCCAGTAGTCTCGGACAGTCTGGTAACTATGGCTACACCTTC	CASSLGQSGNYGYTF
once	TRBV19	TRBJ1-1	NA	TGTGCCAGTTCGAAGGGGGGGAACACTGAAGCTTTCTTT	CASSKGGNTEAFF
NA	TRBV6-1	TRBJ1-2	NA	TGTGCCAGCAGTGAATCCGGAGCTGCTAACTATGGCTACACCTTC	CASSESGAANYGYTF
NA	TRBV5-1	TRBJ2-7	NA	TGCGCCAGCAGCTTGGCCAGCTCCTACGAGCAGTACTTC	CASSLASSYEQYF
once	TRBV7-9	TRBJ2-1	TRBD1	TGTGCCAGCAGGGGTACAGGGACAGCCTACAATGAGCAGTTCTTC	CASRGTGTAYNEQFF
NA	TRBV3-1/TRBV3-2	TRBJ1-2	NA	TGTGCCAGCAGCCAAGATATACAGGGAGTCACAGGTGGCTACACCTTC	CASSQDIQGVTGGYTF
NA	TRBV7-3	TRBJ2-2	NA	TGTGCCAGCAGCTTAAGATCTAGCGACACCGGGGAGCTGTTTTTT	CASSLRSSDTGELFF
NA	TRBV9	TRBJ2-3	TRBD1	TGTGCCAGCAGCCAGGGACAGGGGAGGACAGATACGCAGTATTTT	CASSQGQGRTDTQYF
few	TRBV5-6	TRBJ1-5	NA	TGTGCCAGCAGCTTGGCCGGGGGTAGCAATCAGCCCCAGCATTTT	CASSLAGGSNQPQHF
NA	TRBV9	TRBJ1-3	NA	TGTGCCAGCAGCGTAAATCGAGAGAACTCTGGAAACACCATATATTTT	CASSVNRENSGNTIYF
NA	TRBV7-8	TRBJ2-7	NA	TGTGCCAGCAGCTTACCCGCCTCGACCACCTACGAGCAGTACTTC	CASSLPASTTYEQYF
NA	TRBV13	TRBJ2-3	TRBD2	TGTGCCAGCAGCTTACGCGGGAGCAATACGCAGTATTTT	CASSLRGSNTQYF
once	TRBV19	TRBJ2-7	TRBD1	TGTGCCAGTAGTCGGGACAGCCTCTTAGAATACGAGCAGTACTTC	CASSRDSLLEYEQYF
NA	TRBV25-1	TRBJ1-1	NA	TGTGCCAGCAAGGGGTCGGGGACTGAAGCTTTCTTT	CASKGSGTEAFF
NA	TRBV29-1	TRBJ1-2	NA	TGCAGCGTTATCGGGGGCTCAAGTTATGGCTACACCTTC	CSVIGGSSYGYTF